This TCR beta chain appears in the sequencing data of a study of cytomegalovirus exposure and HLA in healthy donors. The J segment lost 3 bases and the V segment lost 6 bases, leaving 9 bases of the junction unmatched. The CDR3 runs to 15 residues. Germline CDR1 reads SGHVS; CDR2 reads FNYEAQ. For this donor, CMV serostatus was not recorded. The PCR used 60 Vbeta and 13 Jbeta primers. Original processing notes: A later analysis counted 65 million to 80 million unique TCR beta chains, some 11 million shared. TCRdb keeps only in-frame clones here, not all; method: immunoSEQ multiplex PCR. That table gives V, J and clone size, and the DNA gave D and trimming. The profile shows approximately 100,000 clones, 60% to 80% of them singletons.

This receptor was taken from a human donor in good health. The chain recombines TRBV7-6 with TRBJ2-3; 7 positions agree with TRBD1. The specimen sequenced was PBMCs. CDR3 region: CASRETGSGTDTQYF. The CDR3 nucleotides read TGTGCCAGCAGAGAGACAGGGAGTGGGACAGATACGCAGTATTTT. Looking up the rest from reference TRBV7-6 and TRBJ2-3 gives the full variable domain: GAGVSQSPRYKVTKRGQDVALRCDPISGHVSLYWYRQALGQGPEFLTYFNYEAQQDKSGLPNDRFSAERPEGSISTLTIQRTEQRDSAMYRCASRETGSGTDTQYFGPGTRLTVL.